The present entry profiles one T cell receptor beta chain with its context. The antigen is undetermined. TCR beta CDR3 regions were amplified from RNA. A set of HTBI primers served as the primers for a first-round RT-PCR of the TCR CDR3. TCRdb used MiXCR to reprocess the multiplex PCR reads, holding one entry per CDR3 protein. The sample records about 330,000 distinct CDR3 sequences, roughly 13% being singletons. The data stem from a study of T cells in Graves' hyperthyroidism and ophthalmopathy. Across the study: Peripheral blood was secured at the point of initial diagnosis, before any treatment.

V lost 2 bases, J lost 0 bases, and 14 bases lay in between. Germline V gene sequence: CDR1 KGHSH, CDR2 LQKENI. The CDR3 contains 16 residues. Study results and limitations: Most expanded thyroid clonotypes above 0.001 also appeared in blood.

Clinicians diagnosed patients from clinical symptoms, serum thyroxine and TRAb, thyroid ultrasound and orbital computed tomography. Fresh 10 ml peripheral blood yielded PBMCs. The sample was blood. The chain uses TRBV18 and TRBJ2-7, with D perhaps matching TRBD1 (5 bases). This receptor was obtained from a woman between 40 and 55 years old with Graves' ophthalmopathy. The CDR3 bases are TGTGCCAGCTCACCAGGCTTACAGGCATACTCCTACGAGCAGTACTTC. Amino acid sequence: CASSPGLQAYSYEQYF.